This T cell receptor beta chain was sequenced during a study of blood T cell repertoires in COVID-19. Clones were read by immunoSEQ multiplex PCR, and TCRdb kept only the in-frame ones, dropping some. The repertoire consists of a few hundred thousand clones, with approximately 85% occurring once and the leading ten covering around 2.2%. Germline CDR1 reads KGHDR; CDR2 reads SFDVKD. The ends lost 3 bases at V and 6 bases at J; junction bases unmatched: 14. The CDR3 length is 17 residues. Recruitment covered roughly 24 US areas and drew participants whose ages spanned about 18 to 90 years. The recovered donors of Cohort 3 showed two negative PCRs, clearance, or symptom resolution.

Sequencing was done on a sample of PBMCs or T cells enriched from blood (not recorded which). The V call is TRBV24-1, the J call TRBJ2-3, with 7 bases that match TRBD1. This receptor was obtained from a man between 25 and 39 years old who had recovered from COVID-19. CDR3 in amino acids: CATSDQGTATPPDTQYF. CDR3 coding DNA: TGTGCCACCAGTGATCAAGGGACAGCTACCCCCCCCGATACGCAGTATTTT.